The 5 T cell receptor beta chains below were found in one sample sequenced in a study of blood T cell repertoires in COVID-19 (TCRdb year 2020). The receptor library was made with the immunoSEQ multiplex PCR assay. This immuneACCESS table, as held by TCRdb, lists in-frame sequences with V and J called but not all clones. Of the missing ones, under half trace to an unresolved V gene in checked studies; the others have no known cause. This sample has about 390,000 clones in its table, and around nine tenths of those were observed once. In total, the top ten clones hold about a tenth of the sample. The sequenced sample was PBMCs or T cells enriched from blood (not recorded which). The receptors originated from a woman between 45 and 65 years old who had recovered from COVID-19.

The chain joins TRBV6-5 to TRBJ1-4; D may be TRBD1 (6 bases). The CDR3 has 13 amino acids. Germline V gene lookup returns CDR1 MNHEY and CDR2 SVGAGI. Trimming took 7 bases from V and 7 from J, leaving 13 bases between them. In DNA form, the CDR3 reads TGTGCCAGCAAAGTGCCAGGGGTTGAAAAACTGTTTTTT. This codes for CASKVPGVEKLFF.

About this clone: Germline is not matched at one junction end, which may reflect a read error. CDR3 amino acids: CASSLNRQSAF. CDR3 sequence (DNA): TGTGCCAGCAGCTTAAATCGGCAGAGCGCCTTC. The chain combines TRBV11-2 with TRBJ1-2; no reliable D call. Germline CDR1 and CDR2: SGHAT and FQNNGV. This CDR3 region has 11 residues.

There are a few counts of this clone. V usage is TRBV11-2 and J usage is TRBJ2-2; 8 positions match TRBD2. The ends lost 5 bases at V and 1 base at J; junction bases unmatched: 3. Germline V CDR1 and CDR2: SGHAT, FQNNGV. The CDR3 covers 15 residues. CDR3 nucleotides: TGTGCCAGCAGCCAAAGCGGGGGGAACACCGGGGAGCTGTTTTTT. Amino acid sequence: CASSQSGGNTGELFF.

The genes are TRBV4-2 and TRBJ2-7, with D maybe TRBD1 (5 bases). This CDR3 is 14 amino acids long. The V end was cut by 0 bases, the J end by 2 bases, with 8 bases between. Germline V lookup: CDR1 LGHNA, CDR2 YNFKEQ. The CDR3 reads CASSQDQGTYEQYF. The CDR3 DNA reads TGTGCCAGCAGCCAAGACCAGGGTACCTACGAGCAGTACTTC.

The chain couples TRBV5-5 to TRBJ1-1; 9 bases agree with TRBD1. With V trimmed by 0 bases and J by 5 bases, 11 bases remained unmatched. The CDR3 is made up of 17 amino acids. Germline V gene sequence: CDR1 SGHKS, CDR2 YYEKEE (reference sequence). The CDR3 protein is CASSLGGQGWRGTEAFF. The DNA for the CDR3 is TGTGCCAGCAGCTTGGGGGGACAGGGTTGGAGAGGGACTGAAGCTTTCTTT.